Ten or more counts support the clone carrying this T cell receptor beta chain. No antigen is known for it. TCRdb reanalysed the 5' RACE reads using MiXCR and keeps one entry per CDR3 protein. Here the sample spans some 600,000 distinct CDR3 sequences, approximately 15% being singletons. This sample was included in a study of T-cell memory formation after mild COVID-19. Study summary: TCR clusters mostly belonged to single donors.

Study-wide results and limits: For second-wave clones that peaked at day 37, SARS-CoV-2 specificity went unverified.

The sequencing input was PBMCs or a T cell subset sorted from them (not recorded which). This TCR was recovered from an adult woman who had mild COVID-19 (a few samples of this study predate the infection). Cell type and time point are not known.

The CDR3 region has the DNA TGTGCCAGCAGCCTCCTGTACGAGCAGTACTTC. It translates to CASSLLYEQYF. The rearrangement uses TRBV11-2 and TRBJ2-7; D gene ambiguous. Trimming removed 5 bases at V and 4 bases at J, with 6 bases between. This CDR3 is 11 amino acids long. CDR1 is SGHAT, CDR2 FQNNGV, per germline. Using reference TRBV11-2 and TRBJ2-7 for the parts outside the CDR3, the full variable domain is EAGVAQSPRYKIIEKRQSVAFWCNPISGHATLYWYQQILGQGPKLLIQFQNNGVVDDSQLPKDRFSAERLKGVDSTLKIQPAKLEDSAVYLCASSLLYEQYFGPGTRLTVT.